This T cell receptor beta chain was identified during a study of technical replicates of blood from a few donors (dated by TCRdb to about 2017). The library was generated by the immunoSEQ multiplex PCR assay. TCRdb retrieved this table from immuneACCESS and kept in-frame rearrangements only. Not all clones are present; in checked studies, unresolved V genes account for under half, and no reason is known for the remainder. The sample has 78,000 or so clones on record, 91% of them singletons. Jointly, the top ten make up more than 0.35% of the sample. Here V drops 5 bases and J drops 0 bases, and the junction holds 25 bases not matched to any gene. The CDR3 measures 21 amino acids from cysteine to phenylalanine. The only DNA kept is the CDR3, 63 bases in frame from the first base. CDR1 MDHEN and CDR2 SYDVKM are derived from the germline V gene. On this clone: The antigen it recognizes is unknown. No base quality values were provided; no much bigger clone lies one nucleotide off.

The chain is assembled from TRBV28 and TRBJ2-7; the central 7 bases match TRBD1. This TCR was recovered from a human donor in good health. Some clones in this sample may be carry-over from other donors' samples. The specimen sequenced was T cells isolated from PBMCs. The nucleotide sequence reads TGTGCCAGCAGTCCGACTTGGGACCACAGAGGGGGCCCGTTGAGCTCCTACGAGCAGTACTTC. It translates to CASSPTWDHRGGPLSSYEQYF.